These T cell receptor beta chains were read from a single sample in a study of blood T cell repertoires in COVID-19. The table came from immunoSEQ multiplex PCR; TCRdb's copy has only in-frame clones and leaves some out. The repertoire holds about 160,000 clones, with roughly 80% as singletons. The specimen was peripheral blood. The receptors here all came from an elderly woman with acute or convalescent COVID-19. Each CDR3 is given with its conserved first and last residue. A D gene is named only where the DNA matches it firmly. Clone sizes are given selectively: once, few, many, or a class where the clone is expanded.

J gene: TRBJ1-2; V gene: TRBV5-1; clone size: NA; D gene: NA; CDR3 DNA: TGCGCCAGCAGCTTGGATCAGGGTGACTATGGCTACACCTTC; CDR3 protein: CASSLDQGDYGYTF
J gene: TRBJ2-6; V gene: TRBV18; clone size: NA; D gene: TRBD1; CDR3 DNA: TGTGCCAGCTCATCTCGGACAGGGGGCGGATCTGGGGCCAACGTCCTGACTTTC; CDR3 protein: CASSSRTGGGSGANVLTF
J gene: TRBJ2-7; V gene: TRBV20-1; clone size: once; D gene: TRBD2; CDR3 DNA: TGCAGTGCTAGTGGGACTAGCGGGGGTACTTACGAGCAGTACTTC; CDR3 protein: CSASGTSGGTYEQYF
J gene: TRBJ2-7; V gene: TRBV6-2/TRBV6-3; clone size: NA; D gene: TRBD1; CDR3 DNA: TGTGCCAGCAGCAGCCTTAGGACAGGGTTCTACGAGCAGTACTTC; CDR3 protein: CASSSLRTGFYEQYF
J gene: TRBJ2-7; V gene: TRBV5-1; clone size: NA; D gene: TRBD1; CDR3 DNA: TGCGCCAGCAGCTTAGTCCGGGACAGGGGTTACGAGCAGTACTTC; CDR3 protein: CASSLVRDRGYEQYF
J gene: TRBJ2-5; V gene: TRBV4-1; clone size: NA; D gene: NA; CDR3 DNA: TGCGCCAGCAGCCAGACAACAGGTCTCCAAGAGACCCAGTACTTC; CDR3 protein: CASSQTTGLQETQYF
J gene: TRBJ1-1; V gene: TRBV6-4; clone size: NA; D gene: NA; CDR3 DNA: TGTGCCAGCAGTCTCACAGGGTGGACTGAAGCTTTCTTT; CDR3 protein: CASSLTGWTEAFF
J gene: TRBJ2-5; V gene: TRBV6-6; clone size: NA; D gene: NA; CDR3 DNA: TGTGCCAGCAGTTATGGAGCGACGGGGCAAGAGACCCAGTACTTC; CDR3 protein: CASSYGATGQETQYF
J gene: TRBJ2-5; V gene: TRBV9; clone size: NA; D gene: TRBD2; CDR3 DNA: TGTGCCAGCAGCGTAGAGCCGGGAGGGAACCAAGAGACCCAGTACTTC; CDR3 protein: CASSVEPGGNQETQYF
J gene: TRBJ1-1; V gene: TRBV3-1/TRBV3-2; clone size: NA; D gene: NA; CDR3 DNA: TGTGCCAGCAGCCTCAATGTCGGAGCGGTGAACACTGAAGCTTTCTTT; CDR3 protein: CASSLNVGAVNTEAFF
J gene: TRBJ2-2; V gene: TRBV9; clone size: NA; D gene: NA; CDR3 DNA: TGTGCCAGCAGCGTAGAGGGGATGGGTTGGGAGCTGTTTTTT; CDR3 protein: CASSVEGMGWELFF
J gene: TRBJ1-2; V gene: TRBV6-5; clone size: NA; D gene: NA; CDR3 DNA: TGTGCCAGCAGTTACGGGACAAACCCCGAGGGCTACACCTTC; CDR3 protein: CASSYGTNPEGYTF
J gene: TRBJ1-2; V gene: TRBV3-1/TRBV3-2; clone size: NA; D gene: NA; CDR3 DNA: TGTGCCAGCAGCCAAGACAGGGATGGCTACACCTTC; CDR3 protein: CASSQDRDGYTF
J gene: TRBJ2-5; V gene: TRBV5-1; clone size: NA; D gene: TRBD1; CDR3 DNA: TGCGCCAGCAGCCTCGAACCAGGGGGTCAAGAGACCCAGTACTTC; CDR3 protein: CASSLEPGGQETQYF
J gene: TRBJ2-2; V gene: TRBV7-2; clone size: NA; D gene: NA; CDR3 DNA: TGTGCCAGCAGCTCTTACTTACGGGGCACCGGGGAGCTGTTTTTT; CDR3 protein: CASSSYLRGTGELFF
J gene: TRBJ2-7; V gene: TRBV7-2; clone size: NA; D gene: NA; CDR3 DNA: TGTGCCAGCAGCTTAGACTTTTCCAGACTCAACGAGCAGTACTTC; CDR3 protein: CASSLDFSRLNEQYF
J gene: TRBJ2-1; V gene: TRBV5-1; clone size: NA; D gene: NA; CDR3 DNA: TGCGCCAGCAGCTTGGGGACTTACTACAATGAGCAGTTCTTC; CDR3 protein: CASSLGTYYNEQFF
J gene: TRBJ2-1; V gene: TRBV27; clone size: NA; D gene: TRBD2; CDR3 DNA: TGTGCCAGCAGTTTATACGGACTAGGAATACACAATGAGCAGTTCTTC; CDR3 protein: CASSLYGLGIHNEQFF
J gene: TRBJ2-1; V gene: TRBV19; clone size: NA; D gene: NA; CDR3 DNA: TGTGCCAGTAGTATAATTATGGGGAGCTCCTACAATGAGCAGTTCTTC; CDR3 protein: CASSIIMGSSYNEQFF
J gene: TRBJ2-2; V gene: TRBV5-1; clone size: NA; D gene: NA; CDR3 DNA: TGCGCCAGCAGCCCTTTCAGGGCCACCGGGGAGCTGTTTTTT; CDR3 protein: CASSPFRATGELFF
J gene: TRBJ2-7; V gene: TRBV27; clone size: NA; D gene: TRBD2; CDR3 DNA: TGTGCCAGCAGTTTATGGGGGGGGGACCACGAGCAGTACTTC; CDR3 protein: CASSLWGGDHEQYF
J gene: TRBJ1-6; V gene: TRBV23-1; clone size: NA; D gene: NA; CDR3 DNA: TGCGCCAGCAGTCAATCTAGAGGGAAATCGGGCTCACCCCTCCACTTT; CDR3 protein: CASSQSRGKSGSPLHF
J gene: TRBJ1-5; V gene: TRBV5-1; clone size: NA; D gene: NA; CDR3 DNA: TGCGCCAGCAGCTTGGAGGGGCGTCAGCCCCAGCATTTT; CDR3 protein: CASSLEGRQPQHF
J gene: TRBJ2-1; V gene: TRBV7-3; clone size: NA; D gene: TRBD1; CDR3 DNA: TGTGCCAGCAGCCGGGCGGGGGACAGGGCGGGAAATGAGCAGTTCTTC; CDR3 protein: CASSRAGDRAGNEQFF
J gene: TRBJ1-1; V gene: TRBV19; clone size: NA; D gene: TRBD1; CDR3 DNA: TGTGCCAGTAGTCCGAGACAGGGAAACACTGAAGCTTTCTTT; CDR3 protein: CASSPRQGNTEAFF
J gene: TRBJ1-2; V gene: TRBV6-1; clone size: NA; D gene: TRBD1; CDR3 DNA: TGTGCCAGCAGTGAAGCCGGGACAGGGTTATACGGCTACACCTTC; CDR3 protein: CASSEAGTGLYGYTF
J gene: TRBJ1-2; V gene: TRBV5-4; clone size: NA; D gene: TRBD1; CDR3 DNA: TGTGCCAGCAGACATAATGTCGACAGGGCTCACGGCTACACCTTC; CDR3 protein: CASRHNVDRAHGYTF
J gene: TRBJ2-1; V gene: TRBV19; clone size: NA; D gene: NA; CDR3 DNA: TGTGCCAGTAGTATATTGGGGAGCTCCTACAATGAGCAGTTCTTC; CDR3 protein: CASSILGSSYNEQFF
J gene: TRBJ2-1; V gene: TRBV18; clone size: NA; D gene: NA; CDR3 DNA: TGTGCCAGCTCACCTCAGGGTCTCGGCAATGAGCAGTTCTTC; CDR3 protein: CASSPQGLGNEQFF
J gene: TRBJ2-3; V gene: TRBV5-6; clone size: NA; D gene: TRBD2; CDR3 DNA: TGTGCCAGCAGCTTGGGGGGACTAGCGGGGGGCACAGATACGCAGTATTTT; CDR3 protein: CASSLGGLAGGTDTQYF
J gene: TRBJ1-1; V gene: TRBV5-4; clone size: NA; D gene: TRBD1; CDR3 DNA: TGTGCCAGCAGCTTGGGTTTTGGACAGGGGACTGAAGCTTTCTTT; CDR3 protein: CASSLGFGQGTEAFF
J gene: TRBJ2-5; V gene: TRBV3-1/TRBV3-2; clone size: NA; D gene: TRBD1; CDR3 DNA: TGTGCCAGCAGCCCAAGCCCGGGACAGGCGCTGGAGACCCAGTACTTC; CDR3 protein: CASSPSPGQALETQYF
J gene: TRBJ2-1; V gene: TRBV11-1; clone size: NA; D gene: NA; CDR3 DNA: TGTGCCAGCAGCTTAGAAGGGGTCTACTCCTACAATGAGCAGTTCTTC; CDR3 protein: CASSLEGVYSYNEQFF
J gene: TRBJ2-5; V gene: TRBV11-1; clone size: NA; D gene: TRBD2; CDR3 DNA: TGTGCCAGCAGCACTAGCGGGAGTTATGAGACCCAGTACTTC; CDR3 protein: CASSTSGSYETQYF
J gene: TRBJ2-5; V gene: TRBV9; clone size: NA; D gene: TRBD2; CDR3 DNA: TGTGCCAGCAGCGTAGCAGCTAGCGGGGTCCAAGAGACCCAGTACTTC; CDR3 protein: CASSVAASGVQETQYF
J gene: TRBJ2-7; V gene: TRBV30; clone size: few; D gene: NA; CDR3 DNA: TGTGCCTGGAGTGCCATAAGGGGTGGCAGGGCGCGGGGGCCAGCTCGTCAATACTTC; CDR3 protein: CAWSAIRGGRARGPARQYF
J gene: TRBJ2-7; V gene: TRBV5-4; clone size: NA; D gene: NA; CDR3 DNA: TGTGCCAGCAGCTTGGGTAGCGGTAACTTCTACGAGCAGTACTTC; CDR3 protein: CASSLGSGNFYEQYF
J gene: TRBJ1-2; V gene: TRBV15; clone size: NA; D gene: NA; CDR3 DNA: TGTGCCACCAGCAGCGACTACCATGGCTACACCTTC; CDR3 protein: CATSSDYHGYTF
J gene: TRBJ1-1; V gene: TRBV27; clone size: NA; D gene: NA; CDR3 DNA: TGTGCCAGCAGTTTGATCCGTGTGAGTGAAGCTTTCTTT; CDR3 protein: CASSLIRVSEAFF
J gene: TRBJ1-5; V gene: TRBV5-6; clone size: NA; D gene: TRBD1; CDR3 DNA: TGTGCCAGCAGCTTACGACAGGGAAGGACCCAGCATTTT; CDR3 protein: CASSLRQGRTQHF
J gene: TRBJ2-3; V gene: TRBV6-5; clone size: NA; D gene: TRBD2; CDR3 DNA: TGTGCCAGCAGTTCATACGGGGGGAGCACAGATACGCAGTATTTT; CDR3 protein: CASSSYGGSTDTQYF
J gene: TRBJ2-7; V gene: TRBV11-2; clone size: NA; D gene: TRBD1; CDR3 DNA: TGTGCCAGCAGCTTAAAGCAGGGGGCGGGCGAGCAGTACTTC; CDR3 protein: CASSLKQGAGEQYF
J gene: TRBJ2-6; V gene: TRBV7-3; clone size: NA; D gene: NA; CDR3 DNA: TGTGCCAGCAGCTTGGGACACGGAGTCTTGACTTTC; CDR3 protein: CASSLGHGVLTF
J gene: TRBJ1-1; V gene: TRBV18; clone size: once; D gene: NA; CDR3 DNA: TGTGCCAGCTCACCCCTACTTGGGAGTGACACTGAAGCTTTCTTT; CDR3 protein: CASSPLLGSDTEAFF
J gene: TRBJ1-4; V gene: TRBV30; clone size: NA; D gene: TRBD1; CDR3 DNA: TGTGCCTGGAGTGACAGGGGGCTTGAAAAACTGTTTTTT; CDR3 protein: CAWSDRGLEKLFF
J gene: TRBJ2-7; V gene: TRBV7-2; clone size: NA; D gene: NA; CDR3 DNA: TGTGCCAGCAGCTTATCCTCCTCCTACGAGCAGTACTTC; CDR3 protein: CASSLSSSYEQYF
J gene: TRBJ1-1; V gene: TRBV29-1; clone size: once; D gene: NA; CDR3 DNA: TGCAGCGTGAAGAGGAATGAAGCTTTCTTT; CDR3 protein: CSVKRNEAFF
J gene: TRBJ1-2; V gene: TRBV5-1; clone size: once; D gene: TRBD1; CDR3 DNA: TGCGCCAGCAGCCTACGTTCCCCGGGACAGCAGCACAATGGCTACACCTTC; CDR3 protein: CASSLRSPGQQHNGYTF
J gene: TRBJ2-7; V gene: TRBV7-2; clone size: NA; D gene: TRBD2; CDR3 DNA: TGTGCCAGCAGCGCGGGACTAGCGGGAGTCTCCGAGCAGTACTTC; CDR3 protein: CASSAGLAGVSEQYF
J gene: TRBJ2-2; V gene: TRBV2; clone size: NA; D gene: TRBD1; CDR3 DNA: TGTGCCAGCAGACCCGGGACAGTAGGGGTTTTGGGGACCGGGGAGCTGTTTTTT; CDR3 protein: CASRPGTVGVLGTGELFF
J gene: TRBJ2-1; V gene: TRBV27; clone size: NA; D gene: TRBD2; CDR3 DNA: TGTGCCAGCTCGCGGGAGGGATACAATGAGCAGTTCTTC; CDR3 protein: CASSREGYNEQFF
J gene: TRBJ2-1; V gene: TRBV6-1; clone size: once; D gene: NA; CDR3 DNA: TGTGCCAGCAGTGAACTAGCTGTAGTCTACAATGAGCAGTTCTTC; CDR3 protein: CASSELAVVYNEQFF
J gene: TRBJ2-1; V gene: TRBV14; clone size: NA; D gene: NA; CDR3 DNA: TGTGCCAGCAGCCAAATCTCGTACAATGAGCAGTTCTTC; CDR3 protein: CASSQISYNEQFF
J gene: TRBJ2-1; V gene: TRBV28; clone size: NA; D gene: TRBD2; CDR3 DNA: TGTGCCAGCAGGGGAGCGGGAGATATCAATGAGCAGTTCTTC; CDR3 protein: CASRGAGDINEQFF
J gene: TRBJ1-2; V gene: TRBV6-5; clone size: NA; D gene: NA; CDR3 DNA: TGTGCCAGCAGGTGGGGGCAGCTAGGCTATGGCTACACCTTC; CDR3 protein: CASRWGQLGYGYTF
J gene: TRBJ2-5; V gene: TRBV2; clone size: NA; D gene: TRBD2; CDR3 DNA: TGTGCCAGCAAGCCGGGACTAGCGGGAGTGAGGGGAGAGACCCAGTACTTC; CDR3 protein: CASKPGLAGVRGETQYF
J gene: TRBJ2-6; V gene: TRBV7-6; clone size: NA; D gene: TRBD2; CDR3 DNA: TGTGCCAGCAGCTTAAGGTCTAGCGGGCCTTTCCCTGGGGCCAACGTCCTGACTTTC; CDR3 protein: CASSLRSSGPFPGANVLTF
J gene: TRBJ1-5; V gene: TRBV2; clone size: NA; D gene: NA; CDR3 DNA: TGTGCCAGCAGTGATCGCAACAGGGATAATCAGCCCCAGCATTTT; CDR3 protein: CASSDRNRDNQPQHF
J gene: TRBJ1-1; V gene: TRBV6-6; clone size: NA; D gene: NA; CDR3 DNA: TGTGCCAGCAGTGGGACAAAAGCTTTCTTT; CDR3 protein: CASSGTKAFF